Below, one T cell receptor beta chain is given with its context. This specimen belongs to a study of blood T cell repertoires in COVID-19. Overall study: The United States, Italy and Spain provided the acute and convalescent COVID-19 samples. The analysed material was cDNA or gDNA that came from T cells, B-cell-depleted T cells, or PBMCs.

Clones were read by immunoSEQ multiplex PCR, and TCRdb kept only the in-frame ones, dropping some. Of 86,000 or so clones in the sample, roughly 86% were seen once. V lost 8 bases and J lost 6, with 9 bases in between. The germline V gene has CDR1 MNHEY and CDR2 SVGAGI. The length of the CDR3 is 11 residues. The chain uses TRBV6-5 and TRBJ2-3; no definite D call. The sequence was collected from a man in his fifties with active or convalescent COVID-19. The sequencing sample was made of peripheral blood. CDR3 amino acids: CASRAWDTQYF. Written as DNA, the CDR3 is TGTGCCAGCCGAGCTTGGGATACGCAGTATTTT.